The T cell receptor beta chain under discussion was sequenced for a study of T cells expressing NK-cell markers. Study-level results: In a handful of donors, dominant clonotypes made up about 25-60.1% of CD3+CD56-NKG2C+ cells. HCMV specificity of the expanded NKG2C+ T cell clones was not established. 1.0-7.0% of CD8+ T cells in roughly six donors belonged to dominant NKG2C+ clonotypes.

The CDR3 length is 15 residues. Germline V gene data show CDR1 as SGHTA and CDR2 as FQGNSA. In regard to this clonotype: Its antigen is currently unknown.

Libraries used 5'RACE template switching adding universal primer site and UMIs. From its re-call of the 5' RACE reads, TCRdb lists each CDR3 protein once, without DNA. This sample's table reports about 550,000 distinct CDR3 sequences. The chain links TRBV7-2 to TRBJ2-1; with no DNA, the TCRdb D assignment of TRBD1 cannot be verified. This receptor was obtained from a man in his late teens or twenties in good health. The source material was blood T cells: a sorted CD56 or NKG2C T cell subset, CD4+ or CD8+ T cells, or bulk PBMC T cells (not recorded which). CDR3 protein: CASSAPGIFYNEQFF.